This is a list of T cell receptor beta chains from one sample in a study of T cell responses to AZD1222 COVID-19 vaccine. Libraries were prepared by immunoSEQ multiplex PCR; TCRdb keeps only in-frame clonotypes and omits some of them. The sample gives some 100,000 clones, around nine tenths of which show up once; about 12% is in the top ten. Material: peripheral blood, obtained on day 0 of AZD1222 vaccination. The source of these receptors is an adult in good health. CDR3s include the opening cysteine and the closing phenylalanine or tryptophan. The D gene is left open where the match is weak. Size tells how often a clone was seen (once, few, many) or the class of an expanded clone, and some rows leave it out.

d_call clone_size j_call v_call cdr3_aa cdr3_nt
TRBD1 . TRBJ1-3 TRBV27 CASSLQGVGNTIYF TGTGCCAGCAGTTTACAGGGGGTAGGAAACACCATATATTTT
. . TRBJ1-1 TRBV10-3 CAISPLLGEAFF TGTGCCATCAGCCCCCTGCTAGGTGAAGCTTTCTTT
. . TRBJ2-5 TRBV6-2/TRBV6-3 CASSYGELGETQYF TGTGCCAGCAGTTATGGGGAGTTGGGAGAGACCCAGTACTTC
TRBD1 . TRBJ2-7 TRBV7-3 CASSLWGTGYEQYF TGTGCCAGCAGCTTATGGGGGACAGGATACGAGCAGTACTTC
. . TRBJ1-3 TRBV14 CASSQERGSGNTIYF TGTGCCAGCAGCCAAGAGCGGGGCTCTGGAAACACCATATATTTT
TRBD1 once TRBJ2-5 TRBV15 CATSRDWTGNMGTQYF TGTGCCACCAGCAGAGACTGGACAGGGAATATGGGGACCCAGTACTTC
TRBD1 . TRBJ1-1 TRBV6-2/TRBV6-3 CASSSNRGGRTEAFF TGTGCCAGCAGTTCCAACAGGGGAGGAAGGACTGAAGCTTTCTTT
. . TRBJ2-1 TRBV5-4 CASSPPSATYNEQFF TGTGCCAGCAGCCCCCCTAGCGCGACCTACAATGAGCAGTTCTTC
. . TRBJ1-1 TRBV29-1 CSVGPLLVRGTEAFF TGCAGCGTTGGGCCCCTCCTGGTCCGGGGCACTGAAGCTTTCTTT
. . TRBJ2-2 TRBV28 CASSASRAGELFF TGTGCCAGCAGTGCCTCTAGAGCCGGGGAGCTGTTTTTT
. . TRBJ2-1 TRBV9 CASSRDFPQNNEQFF TGTGCCAGCAGCAGGGACTTCCCCCAGAACAATGAGCAGTTCTTC
. . TRBJ1-5 TRBV25-1 CASSDGTIGNQPQHF TGTGCCAGCAGTGACGGGACAATCGGCAATCAGCCCCAGCATTTT
. once TRBJ1-5 TRBV10-3 CAISERVSNQPQHF TGTGCCATCAGTGAAAGGGTGAGCAATCAGCCCCAGCATTTT
TRBD2 . TRBJ2-3 TRBV4-1 CASSPGLAGTDTQYF TGCGCCAGCAGCCCAGGACTAGCGGGCACAGATACGCAGTATTTT
TRBD1 . TRBJ2-1 TRBV7-2 CASSFSLGQDNEQFF TGTGCCAGCAGCTTCAGCTTGGGACAGGACAATGAGCAGTTCTTC
. . TRBJ2-7 TRBV28 CASSPRPRFYEQYF TGTGCCAGCAGTCCTCGTCCGAGGTTCTACGAGCAGTACTTC
TRBD1 . TRBJ1-6 TRBV7-8 CASSLGGQGNSPLHF TGTGCCAGCAGCTTAGGGGGACAGGGGAATTCACCCCTCCACTTT
. . TRBJ2-7 TRBV5-4 CASSLVQGGEQYF TGTGCCAGCAGCTTGGTACAGGGAGGGGAGCAGTACTTC
. . TRBJ2-1 TRBV2 CASREDWSNEQFF TGTGCCAGCAGGGAAGACTGGAGCAATGAGCAGTTCTTC
. . TRBJ1-1 TRBV28 CASRGGGAGTEAFF TGTGCCAGCAGAGGAGGGGGGGCAGGGACTGAAGCTTTCTTT
. . TRBJ2-1 TRBV7-2 CASSKVAVTSSYNEQFF TGTGCCAGCAGCAAGGTAGCGGTCACGAGCTCCTACAATGAGCAGTTCTTC
. few TRBJ2-1 TRBV6-4 CASSEEGTTYNEQFF TGTGCCAGCAGTGAGGAGGGCACAACCTACAATGAGCAGTTCTTC
TRBD2 . TRBJ2-1 TRBV10-2 CASSDVSGRGNEQFF TGCGCCAGCAGTGACGTTAGCGGGAGGGGTAATGAGCAGTTCTTC
. . TRBJ1-3 TRBV9 CASSGLGAGGNTIYF TGTGCCAGCAGCGGGTTGGGGGCGGGTGGAAACACCATATATTTT
. . TRBJ2-1 TRBV14 CASSQARGVGEFF TGTGCCAGCAGCCAAGCGCGAGGGGTCGGAGAGTTCTTC
. once TRBJ2-3 TRBV29-1 CSVRFTDTQYF TGCAGCGTACGGTTCACAGATACGCAGTATTTT
. few TRBJ1-1 TRBV25-1 CASREVTEAFF TGTGCCAGCAGGGAGGTCACTGAAGCTTTCTTT
. . TRBJ2-3 TRBV30 CAWCPGTRPDLSSTDTQYF TGTGCCTGGTGCCCGGGGACCAGACCTGATTTATCTAGCACAGATACGCAGTATTTT
. . TRBJ1-5 TRBV2 CASSEGGPNQPQHF TGTGCCAGCAGTGAAGGAGGACCGAATCAGCCCCAGCATTTT
. . TRBJ2-2 TRBV15 CATSRDRLNTGELFF TGTGCCACCAGCAGAGATCGTTTGAACACCGGGGAGCTGTTTTTT
. few TRBJ1-4 TRBV3-1/TRBV3-2 CASSQAISSLELFF TGTGCCAGCAGCCAGGCTATCTCCAGCCTCGAACTGTTTTTT
. . TRBJ1-2 TRBV7-6 CASSLNRVGHGYTF TGTGCCAGCAGCTTAAACAGGGTTGGTCATGGCTACACCTTC